This is a list of T cell receptor beta chains from one sample in a study of blood T cell repertoires in COVID-19. Clones were sequenced by immunoSEQ multiplex PCR, and TCRdb holds only the in-frame ones, with some missing. The sample includes a few hundred thousand clones, about four fifths seen only once; the top ten take about 2.3%. The sequencing input was peripheral blood. Receptor source: a woman in her sixties or seventies with acute or convalescent COVID-19. CDR3s include the opening cysteine and the closing phenylalanine or tryptophan. The order of the fields is clone size, D gene, V gene, J gene, CDR3 protein, CDR3 DNA. A D gene is named only where the DNA matches it firmly. The size of a clone is reported for some rows only, either as once, few or many, or as a class for expanded clones.

.,TRBD2,TRBV2,TRBJ2-7,CASSESSGARSYEQYF,TGTGCCAGCAGTGAAAGTAGCGGGGCCCGCTCCTACGAGCAGTACTTC
.,.,TRBV4-1,TRBJ1-3,CASSQGAVGNTIYF,TGCGCCAGCAGCCAGGGGGCAGTTGGAAACACCATATATTTT
.,.,TRBV4-3,TRBJ1-2,CASSQDRDSYGYTF,TGCGCCAGCAGCCAAGATCGGGACTCCTATGGCTACACCTTC
.,TRBD1,TRBV5-1,TRBJ1-1,CASSPDRDTEAFF,TGCGCCAGCAGCCCGGACAGGGACACTGAAGCTTTCTTT
.,.,TRBV14,TRBJ2-7,CASSQGRVGYEQYF,TGTGCCAGCAGCCAAGGCAGGGTCGGGTACGAGCAGTACTTC
once,TRBD1,TRBV5-1,TRBJ2-2,CASSFDRGLTGELFF,TGCGCCAGCAGCTTTGACAGGGGGCTAACCGGGGAGCTGTTTTTT
few,TRBD2,TRBV19,TRBJ2-3,CASTLRGAGITDTQYF,TGTGCCAGTACCTTACGTGGAGCGGGGATCACAGATACGCAGTATTTT
once,.,TRBV6-1,TRBJ2-7,CASSEVAGAYEQYF,TGTGCCAGCAGTGAAGTAGCCGGGGCCTACGAGCAGTACTTC
once,TRBD1,TRBV4-1,TRBJ1-4,CASSKLQGVGEKLFF,TGCGCCAGCAGCAAATTACAGGGGGTGGGCGAAAAACTGTTTTTT
.,.,TRBV9,TRBJ2-1,CASSVEGRSVEQFF,TGTGCCAGCAGCGTAGAGGGGCGCAGCGTTGAGCAGTTCTTC
.,TRBD1,TRBV25-1,TRBJ1-5,CASQQGGQPNQPQHF,TGTGCCAGCCAGCAAGGGGGACAGCCCAATCAGCCCCAGCATTTT
.,.,TRBV5-6,TRBJ2-2,CASRKQGIAGELFF,TGTGCCAGCAGGAAACAGGGAATAGCCGGGGAGCTGTTTTTT
.,.,TRBV5-1,TRBJ1-2,CASSLGQTIYGYTF,TGCGCCAGCAGTCTAGGACAGACGATCTATGGCTACACCTTC
.,TRBD1,TRBV7-9,TRBJ1-5,CASSLGLDRGLVQPQHF,TGTGCCAGCAGCTTAGGGCTCGACAGGGGGCTTGTTCAGCCCCAGCATTTT
.,.,TRBV11-2,TRBJ1-2,CASSRDRNYGYTF,TGTGCCAGCAGCCGTGACAGAAACTATGGCTACACCTTC
.,TRBD1,TRBV2,TRBJ1-1,CASSRDRGLGTEAFF,TGTGCCAGCAGTCGGGACAGGGGGCTGGGGACTGAAGCTTTCTTT
.,.,TRBV20-1,TRBJ1-2,CSGENYTF,TGCAGTGGGGAGAACTACACCTTC
.,.,TRBV14,TRBJ2-7,CASSQGNEQYF,TGTGCCAGCAGCCAAGGTAACGAGCAGTACTTC
.,.,TRBV10-3,TRBJ2-2,CAISRELRTGELFF,TGTGCCATCAGTAGAGAATTGCGGACCGGGGAGCTGTTTTTT
.,TRBD1,TRBV2,TRBJ1-4,CASSKDRGSTNEKLFF,TGTGCCAGCAGTAAGGACAGGGGATCGACTAATGAAAAACTGTTTTTT
.,TRBD1,TRBV27,TRBJ1-2,CASRGGGSGGYTF,TGTGCCAGTCGAGGGGGCGGCTCCGGGGGCTACACCTTC
.,.,TRBV7-2,TRBJ2-7,CASSPQGLEYEQYF,TGTGCCAGCAGCCCCCAGGGTTTGGAGTACGAGCAGTACTTC
.,TRBD1,TRBV5-8,TRBJ1-2,CASSFRDRDGYTF,TGTGCCAGCAGCTTCCGGGACAGGGATGGCTACACCTTC
.,TRBD1,TRBV6-5,TRBJ2-4,CASRGTENIQYF,TGTGCCAGCAGGGGGACAGAAAACATTCAGTACTTC
.,TRBD1,TRBV23-1,TRBJ1-6,CASSQIDRARPRGSPLHF,TGCGCCAGCAGTCAAATAGACAGGGCCCGCCCTAGGGGTTCACCCCTCCACTTT
.,.,TRBV27,TRBJ2-7,CASRRGTYEQYF,TGTGCCAGCAGACGAGGTACCTACGAGCAGTACTTC
.,TRBD2,TRBV7-8,TRBJ2-1,CASSLTSGIRYNEQFF,TGTGCCAGCAGCCTGACTAGCGGGATCCGCTACAATGAGCAGTTCTTC
.,TRBD2,TRBV27,TRBJ2-5,CASSFTSGVQETQYF,TGTGCCAGCAGTTTTACTAGCGGGGTACAAGAGACCCAGTACTTC
.,.,TRBV9,TRBJ1-3,CASSVAGSGNTIYF,TGTGCCAGCAGCGTAGCAGGGTCTGGAAACACCATATATTTT
.,TRBD1,TRBV7-9,TRBJ1-6,CASSLGQGNNSPLHF,TGTGCCAGCAGCTTAGGACAGGGCAACAATTCACCCCTCCACTTT
.,TRBD2,TRBV18,TRBJ2-1,CASSLRTSGGRTRGNEQFF,TGTGCCAGCTCGCTAAGGACTAGCGGGGGGCGCACCCGGGGCAATGAGCAGTTCTTC
.,.,TRBV4-2,TRBJ2-3,CASSQDLGSRGTDTQYF,TGTGCCAGCAGCCAAGATCTCGGGAGCAGGGGGACAGATACGCAGTATTTT
.,TRBD2,TRBV5-1,TRBJ2-2,CASSHGLAGGIGELFF,TGCGCCAGCAGCCATGGACTAGCGGGGGGCATCGGGGAGCTGTTTTTT
.,.,TRBV27,TRBJ1-6,CASSLSPRADNSPLHF,TGTGCCAGCAGTTTATCGCCCAGGGCCGATAATTCACCCCTCCACTTT
.,.,TRBV4-2,TRBJ1-5,CASSQAGYDQPQHF,TGTGCCAGCAGCCAAGCGGGGTACGATCAGCCCCAGCATTTT